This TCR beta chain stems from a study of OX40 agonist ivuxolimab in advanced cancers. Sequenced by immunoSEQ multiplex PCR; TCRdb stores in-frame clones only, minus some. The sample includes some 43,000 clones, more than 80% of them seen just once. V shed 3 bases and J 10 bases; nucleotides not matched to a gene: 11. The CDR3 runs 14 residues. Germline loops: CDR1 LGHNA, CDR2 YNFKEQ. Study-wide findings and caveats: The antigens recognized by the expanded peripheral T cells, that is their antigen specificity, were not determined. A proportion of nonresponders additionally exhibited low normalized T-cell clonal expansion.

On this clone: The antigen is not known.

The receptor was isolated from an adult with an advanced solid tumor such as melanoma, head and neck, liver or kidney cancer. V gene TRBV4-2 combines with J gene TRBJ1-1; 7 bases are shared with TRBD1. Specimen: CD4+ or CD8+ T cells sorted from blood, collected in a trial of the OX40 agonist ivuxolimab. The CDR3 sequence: CASSHIGQAERAFF. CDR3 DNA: TGTGCCAGCAGCCATATCGGACAGGCTGAAAGAGCTTTCTTT.